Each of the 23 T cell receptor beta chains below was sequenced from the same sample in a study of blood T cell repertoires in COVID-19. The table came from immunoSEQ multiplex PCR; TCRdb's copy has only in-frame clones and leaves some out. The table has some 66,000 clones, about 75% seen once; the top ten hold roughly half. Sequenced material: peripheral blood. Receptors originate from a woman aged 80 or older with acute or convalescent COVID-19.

The CDR3 is CASSDRGGNQPQHF. The CDR3 DNA sequence: TGTGCCAGCAGCGACAGGGGAGGCAATCAGCCCCAGCATTTT. The chain employs TRBV27 and TRBJ1-5; 8 nucleotides match TRBD1. Germline V gene lookup returns CDR1 MNHEY and CDR2 SMNVEV (reference sequence). CDR3 size: 14 residues. J gave up 2 bases and V 6 bases, and 3 bases lay outside the gene matches.

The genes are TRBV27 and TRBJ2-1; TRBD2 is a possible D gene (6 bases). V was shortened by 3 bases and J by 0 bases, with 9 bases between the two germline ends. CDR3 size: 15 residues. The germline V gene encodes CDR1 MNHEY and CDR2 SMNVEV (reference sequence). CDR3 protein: CASSLEGSSYNEQFF. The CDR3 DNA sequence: TGTGCCAGCAGTTTGGAGGGGAGCTCCTACAATGAGCAGTTCTTC.

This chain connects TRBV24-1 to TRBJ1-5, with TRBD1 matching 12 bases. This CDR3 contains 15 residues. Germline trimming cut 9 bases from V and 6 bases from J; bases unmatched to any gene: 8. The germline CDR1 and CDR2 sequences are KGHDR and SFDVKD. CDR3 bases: TGTGCCACCTCGCGGGACAGGGGGCTGGGTCAGCCCCAGCATTTT. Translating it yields CATSRDRGLGQPQHF.

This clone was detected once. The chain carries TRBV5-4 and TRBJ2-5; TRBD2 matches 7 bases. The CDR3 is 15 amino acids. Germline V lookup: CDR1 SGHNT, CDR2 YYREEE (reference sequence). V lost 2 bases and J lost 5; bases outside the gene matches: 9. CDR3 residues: CASSFAGEPGETQYF. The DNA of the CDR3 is TGTGCCAGCAGCTTTGCGGGAGAACCCGGGGAGACCCAGTACTTC. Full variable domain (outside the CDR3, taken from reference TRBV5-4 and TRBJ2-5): ETGVTQSPTHLIKTRGQQVTLRCSSQSGHNTVSWYQQALGQGPQFIFQYYREEENGRGNFPPRFSGLQFPNYSSELNVNALELDDSALYLCASSFAGEPGETQYFGPGTRLLVL.

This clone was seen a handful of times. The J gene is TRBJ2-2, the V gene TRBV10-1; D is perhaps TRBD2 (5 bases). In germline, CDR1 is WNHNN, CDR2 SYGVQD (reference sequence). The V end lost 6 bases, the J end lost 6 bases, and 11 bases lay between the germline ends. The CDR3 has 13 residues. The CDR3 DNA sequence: TGCGCCAGCAGACCCACGGGATCCGGGGAGCTGTTTTTT. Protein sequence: CASRPTGSGELFF.

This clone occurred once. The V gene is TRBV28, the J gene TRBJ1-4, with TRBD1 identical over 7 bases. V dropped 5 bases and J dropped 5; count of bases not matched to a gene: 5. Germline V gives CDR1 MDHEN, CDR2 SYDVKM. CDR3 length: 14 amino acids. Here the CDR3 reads CASSLGQENEKLFF. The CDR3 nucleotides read TGTGCCAGCAGTCTCGGACAGGAGAATGAAAAACTGTTTTTT.

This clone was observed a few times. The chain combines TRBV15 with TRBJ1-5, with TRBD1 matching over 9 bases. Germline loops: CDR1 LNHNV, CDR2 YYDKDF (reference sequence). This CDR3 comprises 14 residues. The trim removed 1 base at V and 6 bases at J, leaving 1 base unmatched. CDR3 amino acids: CATSRGTGVQPQHF. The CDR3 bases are TGTGCCACCAGCAGAGGGACAGGGGTTCAGCCCCAGCATTTT.

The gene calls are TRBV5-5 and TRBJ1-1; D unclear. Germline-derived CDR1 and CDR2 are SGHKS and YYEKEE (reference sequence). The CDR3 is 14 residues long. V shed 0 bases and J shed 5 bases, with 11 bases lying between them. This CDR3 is CASSLEDRRTEAFF. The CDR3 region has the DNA TGTGCCAGCAGCTTGGAGGACCGGAGGACTGAAGCTTTCTTT.

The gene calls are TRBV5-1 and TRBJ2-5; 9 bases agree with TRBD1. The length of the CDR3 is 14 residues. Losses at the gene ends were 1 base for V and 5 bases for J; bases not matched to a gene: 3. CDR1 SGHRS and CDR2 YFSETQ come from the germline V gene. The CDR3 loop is CASSLFDRGETQYF. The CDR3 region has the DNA TGCGCCAGCAGCTTGTTCGACAGGGGGGAGACCCAGTACTTC.

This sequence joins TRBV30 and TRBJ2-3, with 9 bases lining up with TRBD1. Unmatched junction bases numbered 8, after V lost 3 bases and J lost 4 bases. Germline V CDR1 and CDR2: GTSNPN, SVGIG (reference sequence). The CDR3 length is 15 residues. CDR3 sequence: CAWSATGGWADTQYF. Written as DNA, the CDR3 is TGTGCCTGGAGCGCTACAGGGGGCTGGGCAGATACGCAGTATTTT.

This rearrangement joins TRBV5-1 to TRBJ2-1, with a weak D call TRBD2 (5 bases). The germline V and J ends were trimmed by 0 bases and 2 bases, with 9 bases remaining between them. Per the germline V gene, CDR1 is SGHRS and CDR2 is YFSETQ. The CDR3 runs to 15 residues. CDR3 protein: CASSLVAGPYNEQFF. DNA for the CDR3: TGCGCCAGCAGCTTGGTCGCGGGCCCCTACAATGAGCAGTTCTTC.

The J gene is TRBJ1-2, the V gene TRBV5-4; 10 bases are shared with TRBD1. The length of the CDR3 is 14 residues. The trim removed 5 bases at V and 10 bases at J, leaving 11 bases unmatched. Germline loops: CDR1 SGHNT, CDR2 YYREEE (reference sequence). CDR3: CASRSRGTGVNYTF. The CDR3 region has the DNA TGTGCCAGCAGGAGCCGGGGGACAGGGGTAAACTACACCTTC.

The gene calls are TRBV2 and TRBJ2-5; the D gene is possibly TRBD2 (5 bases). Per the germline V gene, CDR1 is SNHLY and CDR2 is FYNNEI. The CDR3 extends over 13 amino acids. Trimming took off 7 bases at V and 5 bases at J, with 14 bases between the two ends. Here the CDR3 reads CASMRGPRETQYF. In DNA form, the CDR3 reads TGTGCCAGCATGAGAGGGCCACGGGAGACCCAGTACTTC.

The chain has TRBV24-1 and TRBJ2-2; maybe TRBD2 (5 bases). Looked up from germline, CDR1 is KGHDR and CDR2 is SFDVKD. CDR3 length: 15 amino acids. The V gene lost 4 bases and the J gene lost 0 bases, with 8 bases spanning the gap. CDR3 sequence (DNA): TGTGCCACCAGTGACCAGCGGCCGAACACCGGGGAGCTGTTTTTT. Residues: CATSDQRPNTGELFF.

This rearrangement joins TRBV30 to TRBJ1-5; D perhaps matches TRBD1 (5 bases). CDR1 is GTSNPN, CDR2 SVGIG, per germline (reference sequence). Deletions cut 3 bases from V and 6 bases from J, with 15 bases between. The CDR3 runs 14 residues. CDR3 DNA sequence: TGTGCCTGGAGGGGGTCGGGGGGTGGTCAGCCCCAGCATTTT. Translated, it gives CAWRGSGGGQPQHF.

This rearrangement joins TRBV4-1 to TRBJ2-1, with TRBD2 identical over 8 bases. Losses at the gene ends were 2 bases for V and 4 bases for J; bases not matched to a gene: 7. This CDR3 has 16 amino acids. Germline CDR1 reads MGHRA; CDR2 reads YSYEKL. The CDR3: CASSQHGLAEYNEQFF. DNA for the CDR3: TGCGCCAGCAGCCAACATGGACTAGCTGAATACAATGAGCAGTTCTTC.

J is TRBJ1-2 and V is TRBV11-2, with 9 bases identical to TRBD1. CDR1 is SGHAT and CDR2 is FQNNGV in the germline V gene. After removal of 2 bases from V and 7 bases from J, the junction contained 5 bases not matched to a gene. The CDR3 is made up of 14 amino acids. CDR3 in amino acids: CASSLQQGAFGYTF. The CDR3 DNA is TGTGCCAGCAGCTTACAACAGGGGGCCTTTGGCTACACCTTC.

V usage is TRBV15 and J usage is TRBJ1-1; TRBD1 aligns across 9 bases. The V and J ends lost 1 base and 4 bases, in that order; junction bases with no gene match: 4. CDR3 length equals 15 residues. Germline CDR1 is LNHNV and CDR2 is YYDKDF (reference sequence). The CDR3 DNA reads TGTGCCACCAGCAGAGTTCCGGACAGGGGCACTGAAGCTTTCTTT. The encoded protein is CATSRVPDRGTEAFF.

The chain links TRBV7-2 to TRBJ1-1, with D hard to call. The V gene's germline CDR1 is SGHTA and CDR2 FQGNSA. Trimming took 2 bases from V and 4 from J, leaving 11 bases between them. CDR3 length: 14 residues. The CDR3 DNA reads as TGTGCCAGCAGCTTATTCGCTACGGGCACTGAAGCTTTCTTT. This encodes CASSLFATGTEAFF.

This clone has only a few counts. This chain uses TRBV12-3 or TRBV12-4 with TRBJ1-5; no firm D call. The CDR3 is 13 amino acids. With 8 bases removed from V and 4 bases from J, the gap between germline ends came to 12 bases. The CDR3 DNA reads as TGTGCCAGCTCGAGGTCAGTGAATCAGCCCCAGCATTTT. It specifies CASSRSVNQPQHF.

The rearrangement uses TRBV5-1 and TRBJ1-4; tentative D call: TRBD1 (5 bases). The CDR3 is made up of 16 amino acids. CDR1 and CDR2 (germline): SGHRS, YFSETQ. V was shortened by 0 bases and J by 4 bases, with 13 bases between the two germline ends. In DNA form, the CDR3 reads TGCGCCAGCAGCTTGGGCGGGGCCCGGGGTAATGAAAAACTGTTTTTT. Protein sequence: CASSLGGARGNEKLFF.

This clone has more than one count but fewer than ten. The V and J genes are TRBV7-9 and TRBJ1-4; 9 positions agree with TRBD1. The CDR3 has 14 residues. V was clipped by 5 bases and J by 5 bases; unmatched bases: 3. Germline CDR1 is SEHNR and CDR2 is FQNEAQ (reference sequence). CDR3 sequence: CASSPGTGNEKLFF. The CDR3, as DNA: TGTGCCAGCAGCCCCGGGACAGGGAATGAAAAACTGTTTTTT.

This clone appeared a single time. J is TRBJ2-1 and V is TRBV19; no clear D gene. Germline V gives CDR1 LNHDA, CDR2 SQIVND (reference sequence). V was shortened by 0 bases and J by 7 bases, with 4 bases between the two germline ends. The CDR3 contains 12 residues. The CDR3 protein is CASSIDQNEQFF. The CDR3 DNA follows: TGTGCCAGTAGTATAGACCAAAATGAGCAGTTCTTC. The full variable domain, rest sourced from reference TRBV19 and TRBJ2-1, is DGGITQSPKYLFRKEGQNVTLSCEQNLNHDAMYWYRQDPGQGLRLIYYSQIVNDFQKGDIAEGYSVSREKKESFPLTVTSAQKNPTAFYLCASSIDQNEQFFGPGTRLTVL.